A selection of T cell receptor beta chains follows, all from one sample in a study of cytotoxic CD8 clonotypes in ibrutinib-treated CLL. Sequenced by immunoSEQ multiplex PCR; TCRdb stores in-frame clones only, minus some. Among around 300,000 clones, around four fifths were seen once, and the ten largest hold under 8.5%. This material consisted of PBMCs, taken before ibrutinib treatment. All receptors come from a human donor with chronic lymphocytic leukemia. Each CDR3 is given with its conserved first and last residue. The D gene is left open where the match is weak. The listing skips clone size in some rows; elsewhere it reads once, few, many or a size class.

size	length	V	J	D	CDR3	DNA
few	15	TRBV27	TRBJ1-5	-	CASSPQGSRNQPQHF	TGTGCCAGCAGTCCGCAGGGGTCTCGCAATCAGCCCCAGCATTTT
-	19	TRBV5-1	TRBJ2-5	TRBD2	CASSLGFGLAGSYQETQYF	TGCGCCAGCAGCTTGGGTTTTGGACTAGCGGGATCTTACCAAGAGACCCAGTACTTC
-	17	TRBV4-3	TRBJ1-3	-	CASSPGLGWPSGNTIYF	TGCGCCAGCAGCCCCGGTTTGGGTTGGCCCTCTGGAAACACCATATATTTT
-	14	TRBV30	TRBJ1-4	-	CAWSVGPRSEKLFF	TGTGCCTGGAGTGTAGGTCCTCGTTCGGAAAAACTGTTTTTT
-	15	TRBV5-4	TRBJ2-6	-	CASSPQFSGANVLTF	TGTGCCAGCAGCCCACAGTTCTCTGGGGCCAACGTCCTGACTTTC
-	15	TRBV7-2	TRBJ2-3	-	CASSLAGPRRDTQYF	TGTGCCAGCAGCTTAGCTGGGCCCAGACGAGATACGCAGTATTTT
-	15	TRBV15	TRBJ2-1	-	CATSRGLETYNEQFF	TGTGCCACCAGCAGAGGCCTAGAAACCTACAATGAGCAGTTCTTC
-	16	TRBV19	TRBJ2-7	-	CASSDDYETRSYEQYF	TGTGCCAGTAGTGACGACTATGAGACGCGGAGTTACGAGCAGTACTTC
-	13	TRBV6-1	TRBJ1-2	-	CASSDVIGYGYTF	TGTGCCAGCAGTGATGTAATAGGCTATGGCTACACCTTC
-	15	TRBV4-2	TRBJ1-2	TRBD1	CASSRLDRDPYGYTF	TGTGCCAGCAGCCGATTAGACAGGGACCCTTATGGCTACACCTTC
-	18	TRBV7-6	TRBJ1-3	-	CASSLGEGDGNSGNTIYF	TGTGCCAGCAGCTTAGGAGAAGGGGACGGCAACTCTGGAAACACCATATATTTT
few	10	TRBV20-1	TRBJ2-1	-	CSASYNEQFF	TGCAGTGCGTCCTACAATGAGCAGTTCTTC
-	13	TRBV25-1	TRBJ2-7	TRBD2	CASGAGGSYEQYF	TGTGCCAGTGGCGCGGGAGGCTCCTACGAGCAGTACTTC
-	14	TRBV29-1	TRBJ2-2	TRBD1	CSVGTQGAGGELFF	TGCAGCGTCGGGACGCAGGGGGCAGGCGGGGAGCTGTTTTTT
-	12	TRBV2	TRBJ1-2	TRBD1	CASSGGQIGYTF	TGTGCCAGCAGTGGGGGACAGATCGGCTACACCTTC
-	16	TRBV15	TRBJ2-7	TRBD1	CATSRGLTGLNHEQYF	TGTGCCACCAGCAGAGGGTTGACAGGGCTGAACCACGAGCAGTACTTC
-	13	TRBV7-6	TRBJ1-1	TRBD1	CASSLGQGTEAFF	TGTGCCAGCAGCTTAGGACAGGGGACTGAAGCTTTCTTT
-	17	TRBV11-2	TRBJ2-2	TRBD2	CASSTTWTSGITGELFF	TGTGCCAGCAGCACAACTTGGACTAGCGGGATTACCGGGGAGCTGTTTTTT
-	16	TRBV4-3	TRBJ2-7	TRBD1	CASSIYWGQDPYEQYF	TGCGCCAGCAGCATATATTGGGGACAGGACCCCTACGAGCAGTACTTC
-	15	TRBV28	TRBJ2-1	TRBD1	CASSLWDRVYNEQFF	TGTGCCAGCAGTTTGTGGGACAGAGTTTACAATGAGCAGTTCTTC
once	16	TRBV15	TRBJ2-2	-	CATSRDGFLNTGELFF	TGTGCCACCAGCAGAGATGGCTTCTTAAACACCGGGGAGCTGTTTTTT
-	13	TRBV29-1	TRBJ2-5	TRBD2	CSFAPSGGETQYF	TGCAGCTTTGCCCCTAGCGGTGGAGAGACCCAGTACTTC
few	10	TRBV28	TRBJ1-2	-	CASSSSDRFF	TGTGCCAGCTCCTCTTCGGACAGATTCTTC
-	15	TRBV14	TRBJ2-7	-	CASSQVRTPNYEQYF	TGTGCCAGCAGCCAAGTTCGGACCCCAAACTACGAGCAGTACTTC
-	13	TRBV9	TRBJ2-7	-	CASSWRDSYEQYF	TGTGCCAGCAGCTGGCGGGACTCCTACGAGCAGTACTTC
-	13	TRBV9	TRBJ1-1	-	CASSVDREDEAFF	TGTGCCAGCAGCGTAGACAGAGAGGATGAAGCTTTCTTT
few	13	TRBV25-1	TRBJ1-1	-	CASSESWVTEAFF	TGTGCCAGCAGTGAATCTTGGGTCACTGAAGCTTTCTTT
once	15	TRBV6-6	TRBJ2-2	-	CASSYSRENTGELFF	TGTGCCAGCAGTTACAGTCGGGAGAACACCGGGGAGCTGTTTTTT
-	15	TRBV27	TRBJ1-2	-	CASSSHRTATYGYTF	TGTGCCAGCAGTTCCCACAGGACCGCGACCTATGGCTACACCTTC
-	13	TRBV28	TRBJ1-2	-	CASSTTGNYGYTF	TGTGCCAGCAGCACCACGGGGAACTATGGCTACACCTTC
once	17	TRBV7-2	TRBJ2-5	TRBD2	CASSLVPGGRGRETQYF	TGTGCCAGCAGCTTAGTTCCTGGCGGGAGAGGGAGAGAGACCCAGTACTTC
-	15	TRBV11-2	TRBJ2-5	-	CASSLLGDSQETQYF	TGTGCCAGCAGCTTATTAGGCGACAGCCAAGAGACCCAGTACTTC
-	12	TRBV2	TRBJ2-1	TRBD1	CASDRGYNEQFF	TGTGCCAGCGACAGGGGCTACAATGAGCAGTTCTTC
-	12	TRBV5-4	TRBJ2-3	-	CASSSPGDTQYF	TGTGCCAGCAGCTCCCCCGGAGATACGCAGTATTTT
few	12	TRBV2	TRBJ2-7	-	CASRATRYEQYF	TGTGCCAGCAGAGCGACAAGGTACGAGCAGTACTTC
-	13	TRBV27	TRBJ1-4	-	CASMKDTGEKLFF	TGTGCCAGCATGAAGGACACGGGTGAAAAACTGTTTTTT
-	11	TRBV2	TRBJ2-1	-	CASTWLNEQFF	TGTGCCAGCACTTGGCTGAATGAGCAGTTCTTC
-	15	TRBV6-5	TRBJ2-7	-	CASSYQIPLDYEQYF	TGTGCCAGCAGTTATCAGATACCTCTGGACTACGAGCAGTACTTC
once	17	TRBV6-4	TRBJ2-3	TRBD2	CASSEGLAGGTTDTQYF	TGTGCCAGCAGTGAAGGACTAGCGGGAGGGACCACAGATACGCAGTATTTT
-	13	TRBV4-3	TRBJ2-7	-	CASSLLDSYEQYF	TGCGCCAGCAGCCTCCTAGACTCCTACGAGCAGTACTTC
once	14	TRBV5-4	TRBJ1-1	-	CASSATPGRDEAFF	TGTGCCAGCAGCGCAACGCCGGGGCGGGATGAAGCTTTCTTT
-	17	TRBV4-1	TRBJ2-7	TRBD1	CASSQVPTPGQVYEQYF	TGCGCCAGCAGCCAAGTCCCGACACCGGGACAGGTCTACGAGCAGTACTTC
-	15	TRBV18	TRBJ2-1	TRBD1	CASSPGQGFYNEQFF	TGTGCCAGCTCACCAGGACAGGGTTTCTACAATGAGCAGTTCTTC
-	11	TRBV20-1	TRBJ2-3	-	CSARIGDTQYF	TGCAGTGCCCGGATTGGAGATACGCAGTATTTT
-	14	TRBV2	TRBJ1-2	-	CASSAARSTYGYTF	TGTGCCAGCAGTGCGGCCAGGAGTACATATGGCTACACCTTC
-	14	TRBV29-1	TRBJ2-1	-	CSVTRGGMPNEQFF	TGCAGCGTTACCCGTGGGGGGATGCCCAATGAGCAGTTCTTC
-	14	TRBV7-8	TRBJ2-7	TRBD1	CASSLAGQGYEQYF	TGTGCCAGCAGCTTAGCCGGACAGGGCTACGAGCAGTACTTC
-	16	TRBV9	TRBJ2-1	TRBD1	CASSAGGGDRNIEQFF	TGTGCCAGCAGCGCCGGGGGTGGGGACAGGAACATTGAGCAGTTCTTC
-	17	TRBV27	TRBJ2-2	TRBD2	CASSFFSGRKVPGELFF	TGTGCCAGCAGTTTTTTTAGCGGGAGGAAGGTGCCCGGGGAGCTGTTTTTT
-	15	TRBV5-6	TRBJ2-7	-	CASSLDGTYRYEQYF	TGTGCCAGCAGCTTGGATGGGACTTACCGCTACGAGCAGTACTTC